The T cell receptor (beta chain) described here comes from a study of blood T cell repertoires in COVID-19. Here immunoSEQ multiplex PCR was the method, and the copy in TCRdb shows in-frame clones only, minus some. The data show 100,000 to 150,000 clones, with 80% to 90% seen just once and 2% to 2.5% held by the top ten. V lost 3 bases, J lost 3 bases, and 3 bases stayed unmatched. The CDR3 covers 14 residues. Germline CDR1 reads SGHAT; CDR2 reads FQNNGV. The study assigned cohorts using participant-reported clinical history. The material sequenced was PBMCs or T cells enriched from blood (not recorded which). The gene calls are TRBV11-2 and TRBJ2-7, with 9 bases lining up with TRBD1. The sequence came from a woman between 45 and 65 years old who had recovered from COVID-19. The CDR3 spells CASSFGDRVYEQYF. CDR3 bases: TGTGCCAGCAGCTTTGGGGACAGGGTCTACGAGCAGTACTTC.